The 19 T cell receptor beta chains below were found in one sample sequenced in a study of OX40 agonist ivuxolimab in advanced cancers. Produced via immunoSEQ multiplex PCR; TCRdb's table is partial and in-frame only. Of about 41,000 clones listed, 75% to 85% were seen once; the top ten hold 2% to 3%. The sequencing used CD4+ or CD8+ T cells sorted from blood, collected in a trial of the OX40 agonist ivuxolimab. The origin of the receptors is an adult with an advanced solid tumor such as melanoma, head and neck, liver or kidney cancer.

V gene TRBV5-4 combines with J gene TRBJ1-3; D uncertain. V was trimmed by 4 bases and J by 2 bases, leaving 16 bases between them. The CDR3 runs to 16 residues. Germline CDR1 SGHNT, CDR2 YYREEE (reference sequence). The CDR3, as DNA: TGTGCCAGCAGCCAAGATCGGAAGGGTGCTGGAAACACCATATATTTT. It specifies CASSQDRKGAGNTIYF.

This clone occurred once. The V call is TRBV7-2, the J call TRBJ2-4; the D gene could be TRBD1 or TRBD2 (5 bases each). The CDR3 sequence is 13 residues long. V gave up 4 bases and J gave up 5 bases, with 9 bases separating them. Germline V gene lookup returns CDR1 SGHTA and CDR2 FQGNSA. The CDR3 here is CASSYGGQNIQYF. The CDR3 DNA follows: TGTGCCAGCAGCTATGGGGGTCAAAACATTCAGTACTTC.

The CDR3 loop is CASSPQTSGGIYEQFF. The CDR3 DNA reads as TGCGCCAGCAGCCCCCAGACTAGCGGGGGGATATATGAGCAGTTCTTC. The rearrangement links TRBV5-1 to TRBJ2-1, with 13 bases aligning to TRBD2. Trimming took 4 bases from V and 8 from J; bases not matched to a gene: 9. The CDR3 loop spans 16 amino acids. Germline assignment: CDR1 SGHRS and CDR2 YFSETQ.

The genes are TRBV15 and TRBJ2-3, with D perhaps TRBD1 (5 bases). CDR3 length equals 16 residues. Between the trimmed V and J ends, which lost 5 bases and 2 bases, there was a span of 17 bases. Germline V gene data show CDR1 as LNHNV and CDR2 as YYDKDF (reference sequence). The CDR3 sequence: CATSGPLRDYTDTQYF. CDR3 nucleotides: TGTGCCACCAGCGGCCCCCTCAGGGATTACACAGATACGCAGTATTTT.

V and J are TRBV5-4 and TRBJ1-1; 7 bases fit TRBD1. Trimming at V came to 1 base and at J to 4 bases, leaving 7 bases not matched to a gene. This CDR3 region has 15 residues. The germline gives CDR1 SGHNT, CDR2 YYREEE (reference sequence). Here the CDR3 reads CASSLLGGAFTEAFF. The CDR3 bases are TGTGCCAGCAGCTTGTTAGGGGGCGCTTTCACTGAAGCTTTCTTT.

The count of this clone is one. CDR3 DNA sequence: TGTGCCAGCAGCCAAGAACTAGCGGGGGCCTCCGGTAACATTCAGTACTTC. This codes for CASSQELAGASGNIQYF. The chain is built from TRBV4-2 and TRBJ2-4; 11 bases are shared with TRBD2. V lost 0 bases, J lost 7 bases, and 8 bases stayed unmatched. The CDR3 sequence is 17 residues long. Germline loops: CDR1 LGHNA, CDR2 YNFKEQ.

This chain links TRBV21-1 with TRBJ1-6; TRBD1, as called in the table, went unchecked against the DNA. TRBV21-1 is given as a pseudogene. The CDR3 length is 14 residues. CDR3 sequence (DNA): TGTGCCAGCAGCACCGACAGGGCCAATTCACCCCTCCACTTT. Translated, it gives CASSTDRANSPLHF.

The CDR3 DNA sequence: TGTGCCAGCAGCTCACAGGCTTTAAGGCAAGAGACCCAGTACTTC. Amino acids: CASSSQALRQETQYF. V and J are TRBV7-6 and TRBJ2-5, with D maybe TRBD1 (5 bases). CDR3 length: 15 amino acids. Germline V CDR1 and CDR2: SGHVS, FNYEAQ. V was trimmed by 4 bases and J by 2 bases, leaving 14 bases between them. Full variable domain (rest looked up from reference TRBV7-6 and TRBJ2-5): GAGVSQSPRYKVTKRGQDVALRCDPISGHVSLYWYRQALGQGPEFLTYFNYEAQQDKSGLPNDRFSAERPEGSISTLTIQRTEQRDSAMYRCASSSQALRQETQYFGPGTRLLVL.

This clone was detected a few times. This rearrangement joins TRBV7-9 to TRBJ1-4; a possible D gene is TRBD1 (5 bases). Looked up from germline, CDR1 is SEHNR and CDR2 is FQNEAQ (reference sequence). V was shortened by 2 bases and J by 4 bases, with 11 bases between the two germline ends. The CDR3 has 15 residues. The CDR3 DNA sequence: TGTGCCAGCAGCTTATCCGAGACAGTTAATGAAAAACTGTTTTTT. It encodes CASSLSETVNEKLFF.

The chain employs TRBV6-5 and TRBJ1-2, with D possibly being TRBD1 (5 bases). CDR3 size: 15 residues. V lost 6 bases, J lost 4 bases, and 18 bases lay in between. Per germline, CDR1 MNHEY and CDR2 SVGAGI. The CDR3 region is CASRDTLTTSYGYTF. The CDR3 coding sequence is TGTGCCAGCAGGGACACCCTAACCACTAGCTATGGCTACACCTTC.

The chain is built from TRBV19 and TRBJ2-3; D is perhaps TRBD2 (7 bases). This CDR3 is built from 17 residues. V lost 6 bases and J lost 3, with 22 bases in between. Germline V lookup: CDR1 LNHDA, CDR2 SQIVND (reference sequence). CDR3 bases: TGTGCCAGTAGGGAACGGGGGGCCAGCGGGACGACAGATACGCAGTATTTT. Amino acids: CASRERGASGTTDTQYF.

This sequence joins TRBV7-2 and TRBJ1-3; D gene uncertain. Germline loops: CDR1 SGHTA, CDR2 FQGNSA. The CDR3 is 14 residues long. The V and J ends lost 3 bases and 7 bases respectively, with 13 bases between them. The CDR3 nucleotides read TGTGCCAGCAGCTTGGAGGGAAGGAGGAACACCATATATTTT. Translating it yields CASSLEGRRNTIYF.

DNA for the CDR3: TGTGCCAGCAGTTTAGAGACTAGCGGGAGCAACGAGCAGTACTTC. It specifies CASSLETSGSNEQYF. The chain carries TRBV28 and TRBJ2-7; TRBD2 aligns across 12 bases. CDR3 size: 15 residues. The germline V gene encodes CDR1 MDHEN and CDR2 SYDVKM. The ends lost 2 bases at V and 5 bases at J; junction bases unmatched: 4.

CDR3 amino acids: CASSYLLAGVTDTQYF. In DNA, the CDR3 is TGTGCCAGCAGTTACCTCCTAGCGGGAGTCACAGATACGCAGTATTTT. The V gene is TRBV6-6, the J gene TRBJ2-3, with TRBD2 matching over 10 bases. Trimming cost V 2 bases and J 2 bases; bases outside gene matches: 4. CDR3 length equals 16 residues. Germline V gene lookup returns CDR1 MNHNY and CDR2 SVGAGI (reference sequence).

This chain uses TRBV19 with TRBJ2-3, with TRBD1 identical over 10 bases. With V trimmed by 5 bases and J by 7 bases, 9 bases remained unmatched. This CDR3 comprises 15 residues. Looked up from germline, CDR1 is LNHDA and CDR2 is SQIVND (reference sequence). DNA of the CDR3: TGTGCCAGTAGTTCAACGACAGGGGGCGCAAATACGCAGTATTTT. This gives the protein CASSSTTGGANTQYF.

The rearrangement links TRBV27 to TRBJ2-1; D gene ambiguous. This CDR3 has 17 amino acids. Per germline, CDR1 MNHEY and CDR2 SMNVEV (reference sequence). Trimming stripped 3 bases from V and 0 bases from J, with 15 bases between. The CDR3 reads CASSLRQTLNSYNEQFF. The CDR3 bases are TGTGCCAGCAGTTTGCGCCAGACACTTAACTCCTACAATGAGCAGTTCTTC.

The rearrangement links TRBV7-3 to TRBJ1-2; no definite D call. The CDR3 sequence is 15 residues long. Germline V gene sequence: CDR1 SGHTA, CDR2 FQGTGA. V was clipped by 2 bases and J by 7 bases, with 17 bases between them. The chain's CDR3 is CASSLASLLEGGYTF. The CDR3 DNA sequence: TGTGCCAGCAGCTTAGCGTCACTTTTGGAAGGTGGCTACACCTTC.

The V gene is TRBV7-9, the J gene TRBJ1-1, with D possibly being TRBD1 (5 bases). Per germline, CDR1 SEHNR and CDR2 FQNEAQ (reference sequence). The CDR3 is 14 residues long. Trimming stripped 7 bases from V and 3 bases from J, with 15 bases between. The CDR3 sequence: CASTVVGVDTEAFF. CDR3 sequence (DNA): TGTGCCAGCACCGTGGTAGGGGTTGACACTGAAGCTTTCTTT.

The CDR3 DNA follows: TGTGCCAGCAGCTTCCAGGGAAAATATGAAGCTTTCTTT. It codes for CASSFQGKYEAFF. The V and J genes are TRBV11-2 and TRBJ1-1, with D maybe TRBD1 (5 bases). CDR1 SGHAT and CDR2 FQNNGV come from the germline V gene. The CDR3 runs to 13 residues. Trimming pared 3 bases from V and 7 bases from J, leaving 12 bases between.